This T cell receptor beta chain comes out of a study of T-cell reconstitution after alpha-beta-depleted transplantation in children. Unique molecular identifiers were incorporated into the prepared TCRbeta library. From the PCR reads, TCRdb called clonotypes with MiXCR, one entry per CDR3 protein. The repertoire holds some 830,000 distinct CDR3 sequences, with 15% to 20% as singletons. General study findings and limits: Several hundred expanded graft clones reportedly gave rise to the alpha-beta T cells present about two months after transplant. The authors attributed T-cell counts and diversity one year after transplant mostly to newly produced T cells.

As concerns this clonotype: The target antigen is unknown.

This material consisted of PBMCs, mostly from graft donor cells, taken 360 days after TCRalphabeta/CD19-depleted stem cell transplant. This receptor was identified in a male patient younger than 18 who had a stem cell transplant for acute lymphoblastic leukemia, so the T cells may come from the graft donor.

CDR3 loop: CSARRDIPSYEQYF. In DNA form, the CDR3 reads TGCAGTGCTAGGAGGGATATCCCCTCCTACGAGCAGTACTTC. The chain combines TRBV20-1 with TRBJ2-7; a possible D gene is TRBD2 (5 bases). Germline-derived CDR1 and CDR2 are DFQATT and SNEGSKA (reference sequence). The V and J ends lost 3 bases and 0 bases respectively, with 12 bases between them. The CDR3 extends over 14 amino acids.